This T cell receptor (beta chain) appears in the sequencing data of a study of blood T cells in healthy people across ages. Study information: Roughly one uniquely barcoded beta molecule per two T cells was captured.

Only a few counts were recorded for this clonotype. As yet, its antigen is unknown. CDR1 and CDR2 (germline): SGHTA, FQGNSA. The CDR3 is 14 residues long. Whole-study findings and limits: Expanded clonotype shifts may have been confounded, as the donors had an unknown CMV status. Any conclusive comparison of naive versus antigen-experienced cells was prevented by using unsorted PBMCs.

Using a J-beta primer mix together with a sample-barcoded 5' primer, a second PCR was run for roughly 6 to 11 cycles. TCRdb re-called the 5' RACE reads through MiXCR, storing one row per CDR3 protein. The table lists about 640,000 distinct CDR3 sequences, 58% of them singletons. The receptor was isolated from a man aged 55 to 69 in good health. What was sequenced was blood. The chain employs TRBV7-2 and TRBJ2-7; TRBD2 agrees at 9 bases. Judging by the DNA end, TRBJ2-5 fits better; the J call may be wrong. The DNA for the CDR3 is TGTGCCAGCAGACCGGCGGGGGGGCAAGAGACCCAGTACTTC. As protein: CASRPAGGQETQYF.